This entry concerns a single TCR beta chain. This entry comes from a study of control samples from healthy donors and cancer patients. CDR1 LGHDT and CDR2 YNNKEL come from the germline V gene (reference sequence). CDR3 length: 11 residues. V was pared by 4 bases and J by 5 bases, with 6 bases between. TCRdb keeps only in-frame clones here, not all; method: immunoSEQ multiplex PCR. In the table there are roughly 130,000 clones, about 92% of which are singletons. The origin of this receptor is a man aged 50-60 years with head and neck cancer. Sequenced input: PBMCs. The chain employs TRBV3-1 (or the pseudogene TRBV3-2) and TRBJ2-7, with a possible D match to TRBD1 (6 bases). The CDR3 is CASSRTDEQYF. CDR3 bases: TGTGCCAGCAGCCGGACAGACGAGCAGTACTTC.